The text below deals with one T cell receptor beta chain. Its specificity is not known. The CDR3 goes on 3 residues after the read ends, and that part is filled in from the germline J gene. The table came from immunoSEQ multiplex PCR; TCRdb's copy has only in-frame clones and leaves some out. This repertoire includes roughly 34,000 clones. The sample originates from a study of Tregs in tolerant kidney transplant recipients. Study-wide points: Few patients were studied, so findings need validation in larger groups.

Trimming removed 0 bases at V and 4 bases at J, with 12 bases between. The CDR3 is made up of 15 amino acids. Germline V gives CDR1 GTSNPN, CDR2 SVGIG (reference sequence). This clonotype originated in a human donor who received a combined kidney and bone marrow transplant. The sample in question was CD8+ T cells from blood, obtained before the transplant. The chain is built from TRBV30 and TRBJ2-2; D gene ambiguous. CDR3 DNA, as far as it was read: TGTGCCTGGAGTGTTCCCAGGCTCCGCACCGGGGAG. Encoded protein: CAWSVPRLRTGE. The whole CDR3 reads CAWSVPRLRTGELFF.